The rows below give T cell receptor beta chains drawn from one sample of a study of persistence of HIV-infected CD4 T cells. Antigens of these TCRs are unknown. Profiled with immunoSEQ multiplex PCR; TCRdb holds only in-frame clones, not every one. The sample lists 30,000 to 45,000 clones; 82% were seen once. The sample in question was cultured CD4+ T cells from PBMCs, obtained from a patient who received antiretroviral therapy. The receptor source for this set is an adult with HIV. The donor label of this sample is uncertain. CDR3s include the opening cysteine and the closing phenylalanine or tryptophan. The order of the fields is V gene, J gene, CDR3 protein.

TRBV19	TRBJ2-1	CASSPLRASGGGNEQFF
TRBV9	TRBJ2-3	CASSTRPSGVDTQYF
TRBV6-5	TRBJ2-2	CASDRGPFTGELFF
TRBV7-6	TRBJ2-2	CASSLAAGSNTGELFF
TRBV7-8	TRBJ2-5	CASSPGSGGHQETQYF
TRBV19	TRBJ1-2	CASSISVYGYTF
TRBV30	TRBJ1-2	CALTLVYGYTF
TRBV2	TRBJ2-3	CASSNAGFSTDTQYF
TRBV27	TRBJ1-6	CASSAFGQGRSPLHF
TRBV18	TRBJ1-5	CASSYWGHNSNQPQHF
TRBV4-1	TRBJ1-6	CASSQEGTGRNSPLHF
TRBV4-1	TRBJ1-2	CASRTGPYDGYTF
TRBV5-1	TRBJ2-2	CASSSGGGLTGELFF
TRBV2	TRBJ2-1	CASRRGQGWNNEQFF
TRBV10-3	TRBJ1-3	CAISETTARNTIYF
TRBV23-1	TRBJ1-2	CASSSGQPSINYGYTF
TRBV2	TRBJ2-3	CASSLGQGGSTDTQYF
TRBV7-9	TRBJ2-2	CASRQQGNTGELFF
TRBV2	TRBJ2-1	CASRKVLRNEQFF
TRBV19	TRBJ1-2	CASSIYPRATPKDYGYTF
TRBV19	TRBJ2-2	CASRSGFRGRTGELFF
TRBV2	TRBJ2-3	CASSEEGYTDTQYF
TRBV10-3	TRBJ2-6	CAAKPPGSGANVLTF
TRBV13	TRBJ2-3	CASSLGVTTDTQYF
TRBV28	TRBJ1-4	CASSMGGTNEKLFF
TRBV5-1	TRBJ2-1	CASSTTGTSGGEQFF
TRBV12-3/TRBV12-4	TRBJ1-1	CASSLDRGTEAFF
TRBV7-9	TRBJ1-1	CASSFGRENTEAFF
TRBV15	TRBJ2-1	CATSLGPAGGYNEQFF
TRBV5-5	TRBJ1-5	CASSFSVDNQPQHF
TRBV29-1	TRBJ1-2	CSVDSPLTGGEDGYTF
TRBV29-1	TRBJ2-7	CSVEEPGLVSYEQYF
TRBV27	TRBJ1-1	CASSLSEPGQAEAEAFF
TRBV6-1	TRBJ1-3	CASSGGLPGSGNTIYF
TRBV12-1	TRBJ1-5	CASSSGRTGKGNQPQHF
TRBV27	TRBJ1-5	CASSKQFSVSGNQPQHF
TRBV4-2	TRBJ2-1	CASSRGGWGNEQFF
TRBV2	TRBJ1-1	CARGQGMHTEAFF
TRBV18	TRBJ1-1	CASSQRHIGNTEAFF
TRBV24-1	TRBJ2-4	CATSGRQGLAKNIQYF
TRBV9	TRBJ1-5	CASSVVEKRENQPQHF
TRBV19	TRBJ1-1	CASSMARMGTEAFF
TRBV2	TRBJ1-4	CASSEGQGGEKLFF